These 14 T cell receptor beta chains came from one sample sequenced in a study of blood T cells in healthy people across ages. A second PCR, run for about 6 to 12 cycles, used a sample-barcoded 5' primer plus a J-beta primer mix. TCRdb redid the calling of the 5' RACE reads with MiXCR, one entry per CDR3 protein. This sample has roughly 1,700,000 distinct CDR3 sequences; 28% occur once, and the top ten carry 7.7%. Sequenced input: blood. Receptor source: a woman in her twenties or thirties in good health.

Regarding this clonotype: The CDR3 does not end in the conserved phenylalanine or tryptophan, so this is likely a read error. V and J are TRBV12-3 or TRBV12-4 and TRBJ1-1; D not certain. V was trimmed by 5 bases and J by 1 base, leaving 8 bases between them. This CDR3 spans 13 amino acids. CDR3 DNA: TGTGCCAGCAGTCCTCAGCCGAACACTGAAGCTTTCTGT. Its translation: CASSPQPNTEAFC.

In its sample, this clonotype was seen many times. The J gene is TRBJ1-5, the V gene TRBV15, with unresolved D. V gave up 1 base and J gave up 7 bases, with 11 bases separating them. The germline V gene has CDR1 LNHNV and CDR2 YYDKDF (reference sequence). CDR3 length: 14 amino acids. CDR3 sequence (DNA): TGTGCCACCAGCAGAGTTAATACGCTACAGCCCCAGCATTTT. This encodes CATSRVNTLQPQHF.

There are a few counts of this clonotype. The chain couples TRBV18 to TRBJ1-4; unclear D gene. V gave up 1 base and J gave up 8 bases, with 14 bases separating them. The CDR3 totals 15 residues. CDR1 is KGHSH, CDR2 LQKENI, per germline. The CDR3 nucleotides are TGTGCCAGCTCACCACTAAAGGGTGGCTTCGAAAAACTGTTTTTT. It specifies CASSPLKGGFEKLFF.

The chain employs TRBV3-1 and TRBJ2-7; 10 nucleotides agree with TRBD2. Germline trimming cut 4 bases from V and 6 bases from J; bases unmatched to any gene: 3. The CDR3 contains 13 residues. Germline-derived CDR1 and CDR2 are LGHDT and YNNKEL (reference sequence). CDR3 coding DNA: TGTGCCAGCAGCCGAGCGGGAGGGCTCGAGCAGTACTTC. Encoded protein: CASSRAGGLEQYF.

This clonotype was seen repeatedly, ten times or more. CDR3 sequence reads: CSASQGDTEAFF. CDR3 in DNA: TGCAGTGCTAGCCAGGGTGACACTGAAGCTTTCTTT. V is TRBV20-1 and J is TRBJ1-1; the D gene is possibly TRBD1 (5 bases). Trimming removed 3 bases at V and 3 bases at J, with 8 bases between. Germline loops: CDR1 DFQATT, CDR2 SNEGSKA (reference sequence). The CDR3 totals 12 residues.

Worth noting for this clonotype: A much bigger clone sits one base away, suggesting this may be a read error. CDR3 sequence reads: CASKLADAYEQYF. The CDR3 bases are TGTGCCAGCAAATTGGCGGACGCCTACGAGCAGTACTTC. The rearrangement joins TRBV12-3 or TRBV12-4 to TRBJ2-7, with D unresolved. V lost 7 bases and J lost 2, with 12 bases in between. CDR3 length equals 13 residues.

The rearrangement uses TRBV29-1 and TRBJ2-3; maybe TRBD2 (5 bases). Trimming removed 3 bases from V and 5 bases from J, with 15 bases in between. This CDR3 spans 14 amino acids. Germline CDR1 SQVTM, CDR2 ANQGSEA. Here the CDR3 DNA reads TGCAGCGTTGACCCCGAGGGTGGCGGAGATACGCAGTATTTT. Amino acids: CSVDPEGGGDTQYF.

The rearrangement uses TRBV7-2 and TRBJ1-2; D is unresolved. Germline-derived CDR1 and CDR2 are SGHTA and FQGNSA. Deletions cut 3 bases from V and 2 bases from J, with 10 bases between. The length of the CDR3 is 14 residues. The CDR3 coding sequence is TGTGCCAGCAGCTTTGGCAGAAAGAACTATGGCTACACCTTC. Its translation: CASSFGRKNYGYTF.

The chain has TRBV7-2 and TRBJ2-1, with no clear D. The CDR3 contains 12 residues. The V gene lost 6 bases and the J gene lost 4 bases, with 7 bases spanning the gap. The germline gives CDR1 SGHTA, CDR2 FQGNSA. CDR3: CASRWSYNEQFF. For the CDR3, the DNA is TGTGCCAGCAGATGGTCGTACAATGAGCAGTTCTTC.

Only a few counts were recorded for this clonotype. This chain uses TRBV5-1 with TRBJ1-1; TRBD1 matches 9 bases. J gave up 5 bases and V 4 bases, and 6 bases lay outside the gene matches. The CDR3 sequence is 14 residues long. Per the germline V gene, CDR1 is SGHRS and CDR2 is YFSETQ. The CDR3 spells CASSEQGARTEAFF. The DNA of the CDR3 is TGCGCCAGCAGCGAACAGGGGGCGAGAACTGAAGCTTTCTTT.

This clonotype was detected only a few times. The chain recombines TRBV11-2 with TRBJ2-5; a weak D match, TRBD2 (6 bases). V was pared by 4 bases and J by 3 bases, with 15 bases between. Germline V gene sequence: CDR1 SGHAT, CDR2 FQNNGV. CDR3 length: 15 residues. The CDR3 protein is CASSSSHGTEETQYF. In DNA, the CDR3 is TGTGCCAGCAGCTCATCCCACGGGACTGAAGAGACCCAGTACTTC.

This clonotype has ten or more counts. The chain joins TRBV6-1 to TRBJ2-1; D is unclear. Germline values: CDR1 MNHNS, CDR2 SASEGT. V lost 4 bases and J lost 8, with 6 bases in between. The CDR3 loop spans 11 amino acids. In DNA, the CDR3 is TGTGCCAGCAGTGCGACATATGAGCAGTTCTTC. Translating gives CASSATYEQFF.

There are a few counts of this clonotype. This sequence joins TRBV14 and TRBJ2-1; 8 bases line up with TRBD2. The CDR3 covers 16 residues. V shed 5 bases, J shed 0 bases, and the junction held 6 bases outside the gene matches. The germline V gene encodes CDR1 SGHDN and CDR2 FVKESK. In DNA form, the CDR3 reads TGTGCCAGCAGCGGACTAGCTGTTCCCTCCTACAATGAGCAGTTCTTC. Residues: CASSGLAVPSYNEQFF.

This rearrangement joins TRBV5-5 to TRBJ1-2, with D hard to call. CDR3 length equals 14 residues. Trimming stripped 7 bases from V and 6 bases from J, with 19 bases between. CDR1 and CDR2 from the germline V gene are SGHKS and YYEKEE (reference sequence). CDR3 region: CASSTRPSKDGYTF. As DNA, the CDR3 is TGTGCCAGCTCCACCCGGCCGTCGAAGGATGGCTACACCTTC.